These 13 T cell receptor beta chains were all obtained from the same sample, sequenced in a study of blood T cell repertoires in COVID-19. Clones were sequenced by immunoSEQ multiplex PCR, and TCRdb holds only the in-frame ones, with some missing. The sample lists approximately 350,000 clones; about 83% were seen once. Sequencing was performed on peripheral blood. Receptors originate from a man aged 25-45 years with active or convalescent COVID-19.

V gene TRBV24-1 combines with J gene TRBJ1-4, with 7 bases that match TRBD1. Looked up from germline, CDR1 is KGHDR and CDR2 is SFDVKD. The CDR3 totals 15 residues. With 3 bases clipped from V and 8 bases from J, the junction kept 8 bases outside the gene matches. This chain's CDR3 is CATSDPSDRREKLFF. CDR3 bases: TGTGCCACCAGTGATCCCTCGGACAGGAGGGAAAAACTGTTTTTT.

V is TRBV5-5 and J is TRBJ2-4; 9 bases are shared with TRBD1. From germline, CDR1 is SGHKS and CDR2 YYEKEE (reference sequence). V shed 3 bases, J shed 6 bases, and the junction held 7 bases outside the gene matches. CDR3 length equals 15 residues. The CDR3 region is CASSSRTGEGNIQYF. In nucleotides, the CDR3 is TGTGCCAGCAGCTCTCGGACAGGGGAGGGAAACATTCAGTACTTC.

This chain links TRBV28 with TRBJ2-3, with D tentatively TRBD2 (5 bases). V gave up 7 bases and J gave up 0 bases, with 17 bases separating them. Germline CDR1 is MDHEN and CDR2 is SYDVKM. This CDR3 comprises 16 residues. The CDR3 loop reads CASTRGLSISTDTQYF. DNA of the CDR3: TGTGCCAGCACCCGAGGACTCTCGATTAGCACAGATACGCAGTATTTT.

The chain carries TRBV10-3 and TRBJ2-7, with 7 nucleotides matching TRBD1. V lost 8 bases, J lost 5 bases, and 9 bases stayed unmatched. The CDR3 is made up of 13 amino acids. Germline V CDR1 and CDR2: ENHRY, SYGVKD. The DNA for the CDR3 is TGTGCCATCTTGGGCACAGGGGATGACGAGCAGTACTTC. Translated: CAILGTGDDEQYF.

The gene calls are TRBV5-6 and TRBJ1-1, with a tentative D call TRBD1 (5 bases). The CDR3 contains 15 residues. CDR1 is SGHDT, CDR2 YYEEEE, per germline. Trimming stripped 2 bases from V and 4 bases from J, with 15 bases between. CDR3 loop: CASSFVGVGSTEAFF. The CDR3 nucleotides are TGTGCCAGCAGCTTCGTGGGGGTCGGGAGCACTGAAGCTTTCTTT.

In DNA, the CDR3 is TGTGCCAGCAGCAACCGGAGGACAGGGGCGAGAGGTTTCTTT. It yields the protein CASSNRRTGARGFF. The chain recombines TRBV21-1 with TRBJ1-1; the table's D call of TRBD1 was not tested on the DNA. TRBV21-1 is marked as a pseudogene. The CDR3 has 14 amino acids.

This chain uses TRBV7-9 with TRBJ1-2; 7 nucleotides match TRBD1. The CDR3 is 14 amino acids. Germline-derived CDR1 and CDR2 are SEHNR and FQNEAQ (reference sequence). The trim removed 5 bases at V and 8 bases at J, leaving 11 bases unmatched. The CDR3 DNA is TGTGCCAGCAGCGGATCCGGGACAGTGGAGGGCTACACCTTC. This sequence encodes CASSGSGTVEGYTF.

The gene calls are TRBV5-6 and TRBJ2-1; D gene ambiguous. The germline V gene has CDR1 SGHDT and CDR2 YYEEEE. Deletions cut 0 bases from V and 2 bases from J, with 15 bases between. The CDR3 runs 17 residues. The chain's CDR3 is CASSLGLRSRTYNEQFF. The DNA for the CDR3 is TGTGCCAGCAGCTTGGGGCTTCGGAGCAGAACCTACAATGAGCAGTTCTTC.

This CDR3 is CASSHRQGGQPQHF. CDR3 DNA: TGTGCCAGCAGCCATAGACAGGGTGGCCAGCCCCAGCATTTT. The chain couples TRBV28 to TRBJ1-5, with 7 bases matching TRBD1. V trimming: 6 bases; J trimming: 7 bases; junction bases outside the gene matches: 9. Germline loops: CDR1 MDHEN, CDR2 SYDVKM. The CDR3 has 14 residues.

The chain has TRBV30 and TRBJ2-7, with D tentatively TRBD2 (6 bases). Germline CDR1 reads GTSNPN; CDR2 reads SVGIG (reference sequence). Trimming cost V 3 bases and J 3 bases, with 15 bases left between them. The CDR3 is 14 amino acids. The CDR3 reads CAWSAGGTHYEQYF. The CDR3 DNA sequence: TGTGCCTGGAGCGCCGGGGGAACTCACTACGAGCAGTACTTC.

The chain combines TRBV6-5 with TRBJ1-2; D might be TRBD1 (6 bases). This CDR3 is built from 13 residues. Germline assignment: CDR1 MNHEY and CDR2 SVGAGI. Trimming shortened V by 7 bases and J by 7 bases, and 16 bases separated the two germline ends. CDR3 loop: CASTRGGLGGYTF. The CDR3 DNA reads TGTGCCAGCACCCGGGGGGGGCTCGGTGGCTACACCTTC.

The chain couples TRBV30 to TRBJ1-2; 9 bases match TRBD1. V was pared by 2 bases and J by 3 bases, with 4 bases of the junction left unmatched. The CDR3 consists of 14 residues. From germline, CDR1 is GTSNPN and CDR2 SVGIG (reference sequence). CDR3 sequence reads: CAWSWDREDYGYTF. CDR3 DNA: TGTGCCTGGAGTTGGGACAGGGAGGACTATGGCTACACCTTC.

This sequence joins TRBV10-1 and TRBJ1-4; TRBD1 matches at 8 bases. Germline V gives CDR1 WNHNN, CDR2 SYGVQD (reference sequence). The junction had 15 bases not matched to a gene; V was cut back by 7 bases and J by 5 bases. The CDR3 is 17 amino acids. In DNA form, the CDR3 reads TGCGCCAGCATCGAAAAAGCAGTGGGACAGGAAAATGAAAAACTGTTTTTT. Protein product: CASIEKAVGQENEKLFF.